Below are 21 T cell receptor beta chains sequenced from a single sample in a study of vaccination effects on CD4 cells after COVID-19. ViraFEST expansion of antigen-specific CD4+ T cells with viral peptide pools preceded sequencing. Upon completion of roughly ten days in culture, CD4+ T cells were isolated. BNT162b2 vaccine or mRNA-1273 vaccine was given to participants in two doses. The method was immunoSEQ multiplex PCR; TCRdb's version includes in-frame clones alone and lacks a portion of them. The sample carries 50,000 to 65,000 clones, roughly 73% recorded once. No antigen is known for these receptors. Sample: CD4+ T cells from PBMCs cultured with HCoV-229E spike peptides, taken after COVID-19 vaccination. The receptors come from a human donor who received a COVID-19 vaccine.

This clone was found a few times. The CDR3 loop is CASSLADIGSTEAFF. The CDR3 nucleotides are TGTGCCAGCAGCTTGGCCGACATCGGGAGCACTGAAGCTTTCTTT. This chain connects TRBV5-8 to TRBJ1-1; no reliable D call. Germline values: CDR1 SGHTS, CDR2 YDEGEE. The V end was cut by 0 bases, the J end by 4 bases, with 13 bases between. CDR3 length equals 15 residues.

J is TRBJ2-3 and V is TRBV29-1; D perhaps matches TRBD2 (5 bases). Per germline, CDR1 SQVTM and CDR2 ANQGSEA. This CDR3 region has 13 residues. Trimming pared 3 bases from V and 2 bases from J, leaving 9 bases between. The CDR3 coding sequence is TGCAGCGTTGAGGAGGCGTCCACAGATACGCAGTATTTT. This translates into CSVEEASTDTQYF.

This chain uses TRBV12-5 with TRBJ1-5; TRBD1 might be the D (6 bases). The CDR3 has 17 residues. Germline V gene sequence: CDR1 LGHNT, CDR2 FRNRAP. Trimming removed 0 bases from V and 2 bases from J, with 14 bases in between. DNA for the CDR3: TGTGCTAGTGGTTTGGTAAATGACAGGTCGGGCAATCAGCCCCAGCATTTT. Translation: CASGLVNDRSGNQPQHF.

The gene calls are TRBV6-6 and TRBJ2-3, with 11 bases lining up with TRBD2. The CDR3 runs to 14 residues. Germline V gene data show CDR1 as MNHNY and CDR2 as SVGAGI (reference sequence). J lost 3 bases, V lost 4 bases, and 0 bases had no gene match. CDR3 bases: TGTGCCAGCAGTTTAGCGGGGGGGACAGATACGCAGTATTTT. This codes for CASSLAGGTDTQYF.

In its sample, this clone was seen a few times. CDR3 residues: CASRQRPGQPQHF. CDR3 nucleotide sequence: TGTGCCAGCAGACAGCGTCCAGGGCAGCCCCAGCATTTT. The rearrangement uses TRBV2 and TRBJ1-5, with D possibly matching TRBD1 (5 bases). In germline, CDR1 is SNHLY, CDR2 FYNNEI. The CDR3 has 13 residues. The V and J ends lost 6 bases and 7 bases respectively, with 13 bases between them.

The CDR3 DNA sequence: TGTGCCAGCAGCGTCTTTAGTTCTGGGGCCAACGTCCTGACTTTC. This codes for CASSVFSSGANVLTF. V usage is TRBV9 and J usage is TRBJ2-6; D is undetermined. Deletions cut 2 bases from V and 1 base from J, with 7 bases between. Looked up from germline, CDR1 is SGDLS and CDR2 is YYNGEE. The CDR3 totals 15 residues.

J is TRBJ1-2 and V is TRBV12-5; D perhaps matches TRBD1 (6 bases). V was trimmed by 0 bases and J by 5 bases, leaving 16 bases between them. The germline V gene encodes CDR1 LGHNT and CDR2 FRNRAP. The CDR3 has 16 residues. This CDR3 is CASGLVLPGARYGYTF. CDR3 nucleotide sequence: TGTGCTAGTGGTTTGGTCCTCCCGGGGGCCAGGTATGGCTACACCTTC.

This sequence joins TRBV29-1 and TRBJ1-1; TRBD1 is a possible D gene (6 bases). The V end was cut by 5 bases, the J end by 1 base, with 11 bases between. The V gene's germline CDR1 is SQVTM and CDR2 ANQGSEA. This CDR3 contains 13 residues. The CDR3: CSVLRGPNTEAFF. DNA for the CDR3: TGCAGCGTTCTCAGGGGCCCGAACACTGAAGCTTTCTTT.

This clone was detected a few times. J is TRBJ1-5 and V is TRBV27, with D perhaps matching TRBD1 (5 bases). Trimming removed 5 bases at V and 3 bases at J, with 11 bases between. The CDR3 has 14 amino acids. Germline values: CDR1 MNHEY, CDR2 SMNVEV (reference sequence). In DNA form, the CDR3 reads TGTGCCAGCAGTCCCGGACACGTCAATCAGCCCCAGCATTTT. Amino acid sequence: CASSPGHVNQPQHF.

The rearrangement joins TRBV4-1 to TRBJ2-1, with TRBD2 matching over 7 bases. This CDR3 spans 17 amino acids. Looked up from germline, CDR1 is MGHRA and CDR2 is YSYEKL. Germline trimming cut 4 bases from V and 0 bases from J; bases unmatched to any gene: 9. CDR3 in DNA: TGCGCCAGCAGCCGGTATGGGGGGGGGAGCTCCTACAATGAGCAGTTCTTC. Its translation: CASSRYGGGSSYNEQFF.

The chain links TRBV5-1 to TRBJ1-4; 9 bases fit TRBD1. CDR1 is SGHRS, CDR2 YFSETQ, per germline. The CDR3 consists of 15 residues. Trimming at V came to 4 bases and at J to 7 bases, leaving 8 bases not matched to a gene. CDR3 protein: CASSPEGQGSEKLFF. The CDR3 DNA follows: TGCGCCAGCAGCCCGGAGGGACAGGGAAGTGAAAAACTGTTTTTT.

The rearrangement uses TRBV3-1 (or the pseudogene TRBV3-2) and TRBJ2-5; D gene ambiguous. Germline V gene sequence: CDR1 LGHDT, CDR2 YNNKEL (reference sequence). V gave up 3 bases and J gave up 0 bases, with 8 bases separating them. This CDR3 spans 14 amino acids. The DNA of the CDR3 is TGTGCCAGCAGCCATCTTGTTAACCAAGAGACCCAGTACTTC. Protein product: CASSHLVNQETQYF.

The genes are TRBV6-6 and TRBJ1-1; D is perhaps TRBD1 (6 bases). V shed 5 bases and J shed 5 bases, with 15 bases lying between them. The germline gives CDR1 MNHNY, CDR2 SVGAGI (reference sequence). This CDR3 comprises 14 residues. DNA for the CDR3: TGTGCCAGCAGTAGAAAACAGGGAAGTACTGAAGCTTTCTTT. It translates to CASSRKQGSTEAFF.

This clone was recorded a few times. V gene TRBV3-1 (or the pseudogene TRBV3-2) combines with J gene TRBJ2-2, with no clear D. CDR1 and CDR2 from the germline V gene are LGHDT and YNNKEL (reference sequence). V was clipped by 0 bases and J by 4 bases, with 3 bases between them. This CDR3 spans 13 amino acids. CDR3 sequence: CASSQDTTGELFF. The CDR3 region has the DNA TGTGCCAGCAGCCAAGATACCACCGGGGAGCTGTTTTTT.

A single count supports this clone. This sequence joins TRBV19 and TRBJ1-2, with 7 positions matching TRBD1. J was trimmed by 8 bases and V by 4 bases; bases with no gene match: 7. CDR1 LNHDA and CDR2 SQIVND come from the germline V gene (reference sequence). CDR3 length equals 13 residues. DNA of the CDR3: TGTGCCAGTAGTACCCGGACAGGACACGGCTACACCTTC. Its protein is CASSTRTGHGYTF.

The rearrangement joins TRBV28 to TRBJ2-3, with D unresolved. V lost 3 bases and J 7 bases, leaving 14 bases between the germline ends. This CDR3 spans 14 amino acids. CDR1 and CDR2 (germline): MDHEN, SYDVKM. CDR3 nucleotides: TGTGCCAGCAGTTTGGGGATTAGAACCTATACGCAGTATTTT. The encoded protein is CASSLGIRTYTQYF.

V is TRBV2 and J is TRBJ1-6; TRBD1 aligns across 7 bases. The CDR3 runs to 14 residues. Germline V gene lookup returns CDR1 SNHLY and CDR2 FYNNEI. J gave up 9 bases and V 9 bases, and 11 bases lay outside the gene matches. The CDR3 sequence: CASRGEGAGSPLHF. In DNA, the CDR3 is TGTGCCAGTCGAGGGGAGGGGGCCGGTTCACCCCTCCACTTT.

This clone was found a few times. This chain uses TRBV6-4 with TRBJ1-6, with D unclear. The CDR3 is 16 amino acids. Germline lookup yields CDR1 MRHNA and CDR2 SNTAGT. The ends were cut back, 4 bases at V and 6 bases at J, with 16 bases in the middle. The CDR3 here is CASSALTDSRNSPLHF. The CDR3, as DNA: TGTGCCAGCAGTGCCCTCACCGATTCACGTAATTCACCCCTCCACTTT.

The chain's CDR3 is CASSEGRGNTQYF. CDR3 sequence (DNA): TGTGCCAGCAGTGAGGGAAGGGGAAATACGCAGTATTTT. The V call is TRBV2, the J call TRBJ2-3, with TRBD1 as a possible D gene (5 bases). Between the trimmed V and J ends, which lost 3 bases and 7 bases, there was a span of 11 bases. Germline CDR1 and CDR2: SNHLY and FYNNEI. The CDR3 is made up of 13 amino acids.

This clone has only a few counts. The CDR3 spells CATKGRILAGGPDEQFF. Here the CDR3 DNA reads TGTGCCACCAAGGGGAGGATCCTAGCGGGGGGGCCGGATGAGCAGTTCTTC. The chain carries TRBV10-3 and TRBJ2-1; 12 bases align to TRBD2. This CDR3 spans 17 amino acids. CDR1 and CDR2 from the germline V gene are ENHRY and SYGVKD. Germline trimming cut 10 bases from V and 8 bases from J; bases unmatched to any gene: 18.

This chain joins TRBV6-1 and TRBJ1-5; 8 positions agree with TRBD1. The CDR3 has 16 amino acids. CDR1 and CDR2 from the germline V gene are MNHNS and SASEGT. After removal of 1 base from V and 3 bases from J, the junction contained 5 bases not matched to a gene. CDR3 bases: TGTGCCAGCAGTGAAGGGTGGGACAGGAACAATCAGCCCCAGCATTTT. Amino acid sequence: CASSEGWDRNNQPQHF.